The clone carrying this T cell receptor beta chain was counted once. Its antigen is not identified. This sample was taken from a study of radiotherapy plus CTLA-4 blockade in lung cancer. Study-level background: Objective responses were documented in around 19% of patients, with disease control in about 28%.

Study-wide points: How blood T cell clones changed early, along with interferon-beta, reportedly forecast response best. Expansion in blood of tumor-derived TCR clones was seen after radiotherapy plus ipilimumab.

In germline, CDR1 is SGHNT, CDR2 YYREEE (reference sequence). V gave up 4 bases and J gave up 7 bases; unmatched junction bases: 8. There are 16 residues in the CDR3. Sequencing was performed with immunoSEQ multiplex PCR; in TCRdb, only in-frame clones are kept and a portion is missing. Altogether 62,000 or so clones are present, around 80% being singletons, with the ten largest covering over 7.5%. Here the sequenced sample was peripheral blood, taken from a patient treated with radiotherapy plus ipilimumab. This chain connects TRBV5-4 to TRBJ2-1; 13 nucleotides align to TRBD2. The receptor was isolated from a human donor with non-small cell lung cancer who had a complete response to radiotherapy plus ipilimumab. Here the CDR3 reads CASSPGTSGISNEQFF. DNA of the CDR3: TGTGCCAGCAGCCCAGGGACTAGCGGGATTTCGAATGAGCAGTTCTTC.